This entry lists 8 T cell receptor beta chains sequenced from one sample in a study of T cells in Graves' hyperthyroidism and ophthalmopathy. Amplification yielded TCR beta CDR3 regions, with RNA transcripts as the source. An initial round of RT-PCR targeting the TCR CDR3 relied on the HTBI primer set. One entry per CDR3 protein, called by TCRdb with MiXCR from the multiplex PCR reads. This sample has 300,000 to 450,000 distinct CDR3 sequences; about 14% occur once, and the top ten carry less than 20%. Specimen: blood. The receptors shown here come from a woman aged 25 to 39 with Graves' ophthalmopathy.

This clonotype has ten or more counts. The rearrangement uses TRBV2 and TRBJ1-6; D perhaps matches TRBD1 (6 bases). The CDR3 totals 15 residues. Germline CDR1 SNHLY, CDR2 FYNNEI. Trimming took off 5 bases at V and 4 bases at J, with 12 bases between the two ends. CDR3 sequence reads: CASSPEGGYNSPLHF. Here the CDR3 DNA reads TGTGCCAGCAGTCCCGAAGGGGGATATAATTCACCCCTCCACTTT.

This clonotype was recorded at least ten times. The rearrangement links TRBV7-9 to TRBJ1-1, with D possibly being TRBD1 (6 bases). The germline V and J ends were trimmed by 6 bases and 0 bases, with 14 bases remaining between them. The CDR3 loop spans 15 amino acids. CDR1 SEHNR and CDR2 FQNEAQ come from the germline V gene (reference sequence). The CDR3, as DNA: TGTGCCAGCAGAAATGCGGGACACATGAACACTGAAGCTTTCTTT. Translation gives CASRNAGHMNTEAFF.

This clonotype was seen only a few times. The gene calls are TRBV2 and TRBJ1-3; D perhaps matches TRBD1 (5 bases). This CDR3 is built from 16 residues. The V gene lost 6 bases and the J gene lost 0 bases, with 15 bases spanning the gap. Germline V gene data show CDR1 as SNHLY and CDR2 as FYNNEI. The DNA for the CDR3 is TGTGCCAGCAGCTTAAACAGGTTTAGCTCTGGAAACACCATATATTTT. Translation: CASSLNRFSSGNTIYF.

The gene calls are TRBV5-1 and TRBJ2-3; possible D gene TRBD2, 6 bases. This CDR3 spans 15 amino acids. V was cut by 4 bases and J by 1 base, with 13 bases left in between. Germline-derived CDR1 and CDR2 are SGHRS and YFSETQ. The CDR3 protein is CASSLLERGTDTQYF. CDR3 bases: TGCGCCAGCAGCCTGCTGGAGCGGGGCACAGATACGCAGTATTTT.

The rearrangement links TRBV4-1 to TRBJ2-3, with no clear D. Trimming removed 0 bases at V and 5 bases at J, with 18 bases between. There are 17 residues in the CDR3. Per the germline V gene, CDR1 is MGHRA and CDR2 is YSYEKL. The CDR3 coding sequence is TGCGCCAGCAGCCAAGATCGGCCGGTTAACTCTTTAGATACGCAGTATTTT. Residues: CASSQDRPVNSLDTQYF.

There are many counts of this clonotype. The rearrangement uses TRBV20-1 and TRBJ2-6, with D hard to call. This CDR3 comprises 17 residues. V lost 5 bases, J lost 0 bases, and 17 bases lay in between. Germline loops: CDR1 DFQATT, CDR2 SNEGSKA (reference sequence). The CDR3 DNA sequence: TGCAGTGCTCGGACGACCCAAGGCTTCTCTGGGGCCAACGTCCTGACTTTC. Amino acids: CSARTTQGFSGANVLTF.

Ten or more counts support this clonotype. The chain employs TRBV28 and TRBJ1-6; D gene unclear. The CDR3 is made up of 16 amino acids. CDR1 MDHEN and CDR2 SYDVKM come from the germline V gene. The ends were cut back, 7 bases at V and 3 bases at J, with 16 bases in the middle. Here the CDR3 reads CASNPLGNLYNSPLHF. The CDR3 region has the DNA TGTGCCAGCAACCCTTTAGGGAATCTCTATAATTCACCCCTCCACTTT. The complete variable domain, with remaining parts taken from reference TRBV28 and TRBJ1-6, reads DVKVTQSSRYLVKRTGEKVFLECVQDMDHENMFWYRQDPGLGLRLIYFSYDVKMKEKGDIPEGYSVSREKKERFSLILESASTNQTSMYLCASNPLGNLYNSPLHFGNGTRLTVT.

This clonotype was counted ten times or more. The chain uses TRBV3-1 and TRBJ1-5; D unresolved. With 4 bases removed from V and 5 bases from J, the gap between germline ends came to 15 bases. The CDR3 consists of 15 residues. Germline V gene data show CDR1 as LGHDT and CDR2 as YNNKEL (reference sequence). The CDR3 region is CASSPGTESYQPQHF. CDR3 bases: TGTGCCAGCAGCCCCGGAACCGAGAGTTATCAGCCCCAGCATTTT.